A single sample is the source of the 24 T cell receptor beta chains below, sequenced in a study of cytomegalovirus exposure and HLA in healthy donors (dated by TCRdb to about 2017). The method behind the library was the immunoSEQ multiplex PCR assay. For the multiplex PCR, a mixture combining 60 forward primers for TCR Vbeta segments and 13 reverse primers for TCR Jbeta segments was used. Drawn from immuneACCESS, this table holds only the in-frame rearrangements with V and J called that TCRdb kept. Clones are partly lost; checked studies trace under half to an unresolved V gene and leave the rest unexplained. Recorded for this sample are some 110,000 clones; around 69% of them occurred a single time. Approximately 16% of the sample lies in the top ten. Sequenced: PBMCs. The receptors here all came from a man aged 45-65 years in good health and CMV-seropositive.

This clone was counted only a few times. The chain is built from TRBV27 and TRBJ1-5, with D tentatively TRBD1 (5 bases). The CDR3 is 16 amino acids. CDR1 is MNHEY and CDR2 is SMNVEV in the germline V gene (reference sequence). V lost 2 bases to trimming and J lost 0 bases, with 11 bases between them. CDR3 bases: TGTGCCAGCAGTTTAAGAAGGGGAGGTAGCAATCAGCCCCAGCATTTT. It translates to CASSLRRGGSNQPQHF.

This CDR3 reads CASSFSYSGSTGELFF. In DNA, the CDR3 is TGTGCCAGCAGTTTCTCTTATAGCGGCAGCACCGGGGAGCTGTTTTTT. The rearrangement links TRBV28 to TRBJ2-2, with a tentative D call TRBD2 (6 bases). This CDR3 is 16 amino acids long. Germline CDR1 is MDHEN and CDR2 is SYDVKM. V was cut by 3 bases and J by 4 bases, with 15 bases left in between.

The chain recombines TRBV6-5 with TRBJ1-1; unclear D gene. Germline assignment: CDR1 MNHEY and CDR2 SVGAGI. V was pared by 6 bases and J by 5 bases, with 19 bases between. The CDR3 has 15 amino acids. CDR3 nucleotides: TGTGCCAGCAGCCGACAACGCTTACTTCTGACTGAAGCTTTCTTT. It encodes CASSRQRLLLTEAFF.

The rearrangement uses TRBV6-1 and TRBJ2-4; maybe TRBD2 (5 bases). Trimming pared 2 bases from V and 6 bases from J, leaving 14 bases between. This CDR3 has 15 amino acids. CDR1 MNHNS and CDR2 SASEGT come from the germline V gene. CDR3 sequence reads: CASSEQAPGVNIQYF. In DNA form, the CDR3 reads TGTGCCAGCAGTGAACAGGCTCCCGGGGTAAACATTCAGTACTTC.

V usage is TRBV7-7 and J usage is TRBJ2-7; tentative D call: TRBD2 (5 bases). V lost 5 bases, J lost 5 bases, and 13 bases lay in between. Germline CDR1 and CDR2: SSHAT and FNYEAQ (reference sequence). The CDR3 has 13 amino acids. CDR3 in amino acids: CASSPDRGNEQYF. CDR3 sequence (DNA): TGTGCCAGCAGCCCCGATCGGGGTAACGAGCAGTACTTC.

The rearrangement links TRBV9 to TRBJ2-5; no clear D. V was shortened by 2 bases and J by 3 bases, with 8 bases between the two germline ends. This CDR3 has 13 amino acids. Germline assignment: CDR1 SGDLS and CDR2 YYNGEE. CDR3 in amino acids: CASSVRQEETQYF. Written as DNA, the CDR3 is TGTGCCAGCAGCGTTCGGCAGGAAGAGACCCAGTACTTC.

The V and J genes are TRBV5-1 and TRBJ1-4, with TRBD1 matching over 9 bases. V was clipped by 9 bases and J by 7 bases; unmatched bases: 10. Germline-derived CDR1 and CDR2 are SGHRS and YFSETQ. CDR3 length: 14 residues. This chain's CDR3 is CATNAGTGSEKLFF. In DNA, the CDR3 is TGCGCCACCAATGCCGGGACAGGGAGTGAAAAACTGTTTTTT. Full variable domain (outside the CDR3, taken from reference TRBV5-1 and TRBJ1-4): KAGVTQTPRYLIKTRGQQVTLSCSPISGHRSVSWYQQTPGQGLQFLFEYFSETQRNKGNFPGRFSGRQFSNSRSEMNVSTLELGDSALYLCATNAGTGSEKLFFGSGTQLSVL.

This chain joins TRBV27 and TRBJ1-2; TRBD1 matches at 7 bases. This CDR3 has 15 amino acids. V lost 5 bases to trimming and J lost 10 bases; unmatched junction nucleotides: 16. Germline lookup yields CDR1 MNHEY and CDR2 SMNVEV (reference sequence). CDR3 in amino acids: CASSQAPLQGQYYTF. CDR3 nucleotide sequence: TGTGCCAGCAGTCAAGCCCCCCTACAGGGACAGTACTACACCTTC.

This clone occurred a few times. V gene TRBV2 combines with J gene TRBJ2-7, with TRBD1 matching 8 bases. Germline trimming cut 3 bases from V and 3 bases from J; bases unmatched to any gene: 1. Per the germline V gene, CDR1 is SNHLY and CDR2 is FYNNEI. The CDR3 covers 13 residues. DNA of the CDR3: TGTGCCAGCAGTGAGACAGGGGACTACGAGCAGTACTTC. The encoded protein is CASSETGDYEQYF.

The chain carries TRBV15 and TRBJ1-1; D unresolved. Germline lookup yields CDR1 LNHNV and CDR2 YYDKDF (reference sequence). This CDR3 contains 14 residues. Trimming cost V 0 bases and J 5 bases, with 10 bases left between them. The CDR3 is CATSRDWSGTEAFF. The DNA for the CDR3 is TGTGCCACCAGCAGAGATTGGTCAGGAACTGAAGCTTTCTTT. The variable domain in full, with the rest retrieved from reference TRBV15 and TRBJ1-1, is DAMVIQNPRYQVTQFGKPVTLSCSQTLNHNVMYWYQQKSSQAPKLLFHYYDKDFNNEADTPDNFQSRRPNTSFCFLDIRSPGLGDTAMYLCATSRDWSGTEAFFGQGTRLTVV.

This clone was observed a handful of times. The rearrangement links TRBV21-1 to TRBJ2-3; the table names TRBD1, a call not compared with the DNA. TRBV21-1 is a pseudogene locus. CDR3 length: 16 amino acids. CDR3 sequence: CASSTRPTGPADTQYF. CDR3 sequence (DNA): TGTGCCAGCAGCACCCGACCGACAGGGCCTGCAGATACGCAGTATTTT.

V usage is TRBV19 and J usage is TRBJ2-7; D unclear. The germline V and J ends were trimmed by 6 bases and 3 bases, with 12 bases remaining between them. Germline CDR1 is LNHDA and CDR2 is SQIVND (reference sequence). The CDR3 length is 13 residues. The CDR3 DNA is TGTGCCAGTAGAGCACTCGAAGACTACGAGCAGTACTTC. Translation: CASRALEDYEQYF.

V and J are TRBV10-3 and TRBJ2-5; 7 bases are shared with TRBD2. In germline, CDR1 is ENHRY, CDR2 SYGVKD. The junction had 10 bases not matched to a gene; V was cut back by 6 bases and J by 3 bases. This CDR3 is built from 15 residues. This CDR3 reads CAIRTGSGGEETQYF. The CDR3 coding sequence is TGTGCCATCAGGACCGGGAGTGGGGGGGAAGAGACCCAGTACTTC.

V is TRBV19 and J is TRBJ1-1; D gene unclear. The V gene's germline CDR1 is LNHDA and CDR2 SQIVND (reference sequence). CDR3 size: 13 residues. The V gene lost 0 bases and the J gene lost 1 base, with 3 bases spanning the gap. CDR3 protein: CASSIDRNTEAFF. The CDR3 DNA sequence: TGTGCCAGTAGTATAGACAGGAACACTGAAGCTTTCTTT.

CDR3 nucleotide sequence: TGTGCCATCAGTGAGAGCGGTCAGCAGATTCAGTTCTTC. Protein sequence: CAISESGQQIQFF. The chain links TRBV10-3 to TRBJ2-1, with D possibly TRBD2 on 5 matching bases. Trimming shortened V by 2 bases and J by 13 bases, and 15 bases separated the two germline ends. The CDR3 covers 13 residues. Germline CDR1 and CDR2: ENHRY and SYGVKD.

About this clone itself: The junction shows a germline mismatch at one end, possibly a read error. J is TRBJ2-1 and V is TRBV7-7; 9 bases are a match to TRBD2. CDR3 length equals 13 residues. Germline assignment: CDR1 SSHAT and CDR2 FNYEAQ (reference sequence). Here the CDR3 reads CASRGSGSNEQFF. The CDR3 DNA reads as TGTGCTAGCAGGGGTAGCGGGAGTAATGAGCAGTTCTTC.

V usage is TRBV5-4 and J usage is TRBJ1-4; 7 bases line up with TRBD1. The J segment lost 7 bases and the V segment lost 3 bases, leaving 12 bases of the junction unmatched. Germline CDR1 and CDR2: SGHNT and YYREEE (reference sequence). This CDR3 has 16 residues. CDR3 bases: TGTGCCAGCAGCTCCCAGACAGGGCTAGAACGTGAAAAACTGTTTTTT. It is translated as CASSSQTGLEREKLFF.

The chain couples TRBV5-6 to TRBJ2-7; a weak D match, TRBD2 (5 bases). Trimming left V 6 bases short and J 2 bases short, with 6 bases between. This CDR3 region has 11 residues. Germline CDR1 reads SGHDT; CDR2 reads YYEEEE. The CDR3 bases are TGTGCCAGCATCGGGGCCTACGAGCAGTACTTC. It yields the protein CASIGAYEQYF.

V gene TRBV10-1 combines with J gene TRBJ2-1; 7 nucleotides match TRBD2. CDR1 is WNHNN, CDR2 SYGVQD, per germline (reference sequence). The CDR3 runs 13 residues. V was clipped by 2 bases and J by 9 bases; unmatched bases: 4. In DNA form, the CDR3 reads TGCGCCAGCAGTGAGGGACTAGTGGGTGAGCAGTTCTTC. This codes for CASSEGLVGEQFF.

The CDR3 loop reads CASSPRETIDTQYF. CDR3 sequence (DNA): TGTGCCAGCAGCCCACGGGAGACGATAGATACGCAGTATTTT. This sequence joins TRBV11-2 and TRBJ2-3, with D perhaps TRBD2 (6 bases). The CDR3 has 14 amino acids. Germline-derived CDR1 and CDR2 are SGHAT and FQNNGV. The V gene lost 5 bases and the J gene lost 5 bases, with 14 bases spanning the gap.

This clone was seen a handful of times. The chain uses TRBV5-4 and TRBJ1-1; 9 bases match TRBD1. The trim removed 7 bases at V and 3 bases at J, leaving 7 bases unmatched. The CDR3 is 14 amino acids. Germline V gene lookup returns CDR1 SGHNT and CDR2 YYREEE (reference sequence). The CDR3 here is CASAYDRGDTEAFF. The CDR3 DNA sequence: TGTGCCAGCGCCTACGACAGGGGGGACACTGAAGCTTTCTTT.

CDR3 sequence reads: CASSPPILVGGGLSTDTQYF. Written as DNA, the CDR3 is TGTGCCAGCTCACCACCAATCTTGGTCGGCGGGGGCCTTAGCACAGATACGCAGTATTTT. This rearrangement joins TRBV18 to TRBJ2-3; perhaps TRBD2 as D (7 bases). This CDR3 is 20 amino acids long. Trimming stripped 0 bases from V and 0 bases from J, with 22 bases between. The germline V gene encodes CDR1 KGHSH and CDR2 LQKENI.

The rearrangement links TRBV7-2 to TRBJ1-5, with 8 bases aligning to TRBD1. CDR1 and CDR2 from the germline V gene are SGHTA and FQGNSA. Germline trimming cut 3 bases from V and 3 bases from J; bases unmatched to any gene: 1. The CDR3 runs to 14 residues. CDR3 nucleotides: TGTGCCAGCAGCTTCAGGGGGCTCAATCAGCCCCAGCATTTT. It codes for CASSFRGLNQPQHF. Supplemented by reference TRBV7-2 and TRBJ1-5, the full variable domain reads GAGVSQSPSNKVTEKGKDVELRCDPISGHTALYWYRQSLGQGLEFLIYFQGNSAPDKSGLPSDRFSAERTGGSVSTLTIQRTQQEDSAVYLCASSFRGLNQPQHFGDGTRLSIL.

V is TRBV11-3 and J is TRBJ2-3, with 9 bases aligning to TRBD2. V shed 5 bases, J shed 2 bases, and the junction held 5 bases outside the gene matches. CDR1 SGHNT and CDR2 YENEEA come from the germline V gene. The CDR3 length is 15 residues. CDR3 region: CASSRRGGHTDTQYF. The CDR3 nucleotides read TGTGCCAGCAGCCGGCGGGGGGGGCACACAGATACGCAGTATTTT.